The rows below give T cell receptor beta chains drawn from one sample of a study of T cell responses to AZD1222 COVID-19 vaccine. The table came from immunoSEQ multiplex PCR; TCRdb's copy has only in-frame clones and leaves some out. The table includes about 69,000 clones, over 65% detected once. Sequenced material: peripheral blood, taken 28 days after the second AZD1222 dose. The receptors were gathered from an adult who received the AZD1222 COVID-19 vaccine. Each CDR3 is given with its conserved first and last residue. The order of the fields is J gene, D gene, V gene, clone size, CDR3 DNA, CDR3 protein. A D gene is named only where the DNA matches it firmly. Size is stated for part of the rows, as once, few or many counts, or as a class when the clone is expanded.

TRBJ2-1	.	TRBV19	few	TGTGCCAGTAGTATTAAGCGATCGGGGGTCCCCCCTTGGTACAATGAGCAGTTCTTC	CASSIKRSGVPPWYNEQFF
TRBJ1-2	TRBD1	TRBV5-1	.	TGCGCCAGCAGCTTGGAGGGACAGGGTGTCTATGGCTACACCTTC	CASSLEGQGVYGYTF
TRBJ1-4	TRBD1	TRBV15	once	TGTGCCACCAGTACCCCGGGACAGGGGGCGGGAGGCGGAAAACTGTTTTTT	CATSTPGQGAGGGKLFF
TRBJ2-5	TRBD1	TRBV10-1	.	TGCGCCAGCAGTCCCGGGACAGCACAAGAGACCCAGTACTTC	CASSPGTAQETQYF
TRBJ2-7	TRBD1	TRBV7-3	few	TGTGCCAGCAGCCAGGGACAGGTTGCCGAGCAGTACTTC	CASSQGQVAEQYF
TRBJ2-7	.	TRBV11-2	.	TGTGCCAGCAGCTTGGCGCTAGGGGGGGGCGAGGGCTACGAGCAGTACTTC	CASSLALGGGEGYEQYF
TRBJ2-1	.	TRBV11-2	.	TGTGCCAGCAGCTTAAGCCAGAGACTTCAGTTCTTC	CASSLSQRLQFF
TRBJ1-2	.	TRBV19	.	TGTGCCAGTAAATTGGTCACCTCTAATAACTATGGCTACACCTTC	CASKLVTSNNYGYTF
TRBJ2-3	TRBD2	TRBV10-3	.	TGTGCCATCAGTGAGTCTTCTAGCGGGGCACACACAGATACGCAGTATTTT	CAISESSSGAHTDTQYF
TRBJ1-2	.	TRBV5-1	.	TGCGCCAGCAGCCTCGACAGTAACTATGGCTACACCTTC	CASSLDSNYGYTF
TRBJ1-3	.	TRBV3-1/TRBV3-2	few	TGTGCCAGCAGCCAAGATCACAGCTCTGGAAACACCATATATTTT	CASSQDHSSGNTIYF
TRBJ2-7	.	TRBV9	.	TGTGCCAGCAGCTTCCCCCCGGGCGAGCAGTACTTC	CASSFPPGEQYF
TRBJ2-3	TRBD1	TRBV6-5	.	TGTGCCAGCGGGGCCGGGACAGCGGGCACAGATACGCAGTATTTT	CASGAGTAGTDTQYF
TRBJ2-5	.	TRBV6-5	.	TGTGCCAGCAGCATTTCAGGGGCGAGGGAGACCCAGTACTTC	CASSISGARETQYF
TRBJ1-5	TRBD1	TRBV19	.	TGTGCCAGTAGTACACAGGGGAATCAGCCCCAGCATTTT	CASSTQGNQPQHF
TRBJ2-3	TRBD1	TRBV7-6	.	TGTGCCAGCATCAAGGGGACAGGATCAGATACGCAGTATTTT	CASIKGTGSDTQYF
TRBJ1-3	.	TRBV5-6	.	TGTGCCAGCAGCTTGGGGACCCGGTGGTTATCTGGAAACACCATATATTTT	CASSLGTRWLSGNTIYF
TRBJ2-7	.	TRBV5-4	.	TGTGCCAGCAGCCCCCCGGAGGGCCTCTCCGAGCAGTACTTC	CASSPPEGLSEQYF
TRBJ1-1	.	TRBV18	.	TGTGCCAGCTCACCTATGGTGAATGGCGGGGGCTCGAACACTGAAGCTTTCTTT	CASSPMVNGGGSNTEAFF
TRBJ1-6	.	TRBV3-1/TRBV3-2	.	TGTGCCAGCAGCCAAAATGTGAACCCCAGGACCCTCCACTTT	CASSQNVNPRTLHF
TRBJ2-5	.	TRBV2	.	TGTGCCAGCAGTGAAGAGGGTGGCCAGTACTTC	CASSEEGGQYF
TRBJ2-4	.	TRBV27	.	TGTGCCAGCAGTTTACCGGCCGAAAACATTCAGTACTTC	CASSLPAENIQYF
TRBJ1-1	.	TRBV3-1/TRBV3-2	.	TGTGCCAGCAGCCAAGAATCGGGGATAGACACTGAAGCTTTCTTT	CASSQESGIDTEAFF
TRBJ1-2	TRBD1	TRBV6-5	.	TGTGCCAGCAGGAAGAGGACAGGGGATGGTGGCTACACCTTC	CASRKRTGDGGYTF
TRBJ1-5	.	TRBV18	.	TGTGCCAGCTCACCCAGGACCTCAGGGGGCAATCAGCCCCAGCATTTT	CASSPRTSGGNQPQHF
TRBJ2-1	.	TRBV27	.	TGTGCCAGCTCCGACAGCGGCTCCTACAATGAGCAGTTCTTC	CASSDSGSYNEQFF
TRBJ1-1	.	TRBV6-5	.	TGTGCCAGCTTTAGGGGGGGGGAAGCTTTCTTT	CASFRGGEAFF
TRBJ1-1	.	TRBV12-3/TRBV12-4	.	TGTGCCAGCGGGCGGGGAGAGAACACTGAAGCTTTCTTT	CASGRGENTEAFF
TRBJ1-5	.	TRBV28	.	TGTGCCAGCAGTCCACACATCGGTGGGGGCAATCAGCCCCAGCATTTT	CASSPHIGGGNQPQHF
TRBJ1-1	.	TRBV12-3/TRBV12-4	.	TGTGCCAGCAGCCCTACGAGCACTGAAGCTTTCTTT	CASSPTSTEAFF
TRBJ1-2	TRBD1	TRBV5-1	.	TGCGCCAGCAGCTTTGACAGGGGAGGCGGCTACACCTTC	CASSFDRGGGYTF
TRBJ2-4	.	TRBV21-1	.	TGTGCCAGCATCAAAACGTTAGCCAAAAACATTCAGTACTTC	CASIKTLAKNIQYF
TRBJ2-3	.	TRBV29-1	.	TGCAGCGTTGGGGGGGCGGTAAGGACAGATACGCAGTATTTT	CSVGGAVRTDTQYF
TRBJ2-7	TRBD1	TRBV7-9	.	TGTGCCAGCAGCTTAGCATCCGGGACAGGGGTCTACGAGCAGTACTTC	CASSLASGTGVYEQYF
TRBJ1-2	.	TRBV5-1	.	TGCGCCAGCAGCCCCCAGGTCAGGGGCCCTAACTATGGCTACACCTTC	CASSPQVRGPNYGYTF
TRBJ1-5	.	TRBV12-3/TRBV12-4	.	TGTGCCAGCACCTTGGGCGGGGGACAGCCCCAGCATTTT	CASTLGGGQPQHF
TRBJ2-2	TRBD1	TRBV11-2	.	TGTGCCAGCAGCTTAGAGGACAGGGCCCCACCGAACACCGGGGAGCTGTTTTTT	CASSLEDRAPPNTGELFF
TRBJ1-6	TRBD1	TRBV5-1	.	TGCGCCAGCAGCATGGACAGGGTAGGCAATTCACCCCTCCACTTT	CASSMDRVGNSPLHF
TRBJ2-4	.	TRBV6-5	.	TGTGCCAGCAGTTACCCAGATCGGTTAGCCAAAAACATTCAGTACTTC	CASSYPDRLAKNIQYF